A selection of T cell receptor beta chains follows, all from one sample in a study of technical replicates of blood from a handful of donors. Method: immunoSEQ multiplex PCR; TCRdb's copy keeps in-frame clones and lacks some. Here the sample spans about 61,000 clones, roughly 97% being singletons. Sequencing was carried out using T cells isolated from PBMCs. These receptors all come from a human donor in good health. The CDR3 runs from the conserved cysteine through the conserved F or W. The D gene is left open where the match is weak. Some rows have no size entry. The others give once, few or many, or a class for an expanded clone.

j_call v_call clone_size d_call cdr3_aa cdr3_nt
TRBJ1-1 TRBV6-6 . TRBD1 CASRFQGAEAFF TGTGCCAGCAGGTTCCAGGGGGCTGAAGCTTTCTTT
TRBJ2-5 TRBV9 . TRBD1 CARPRDRADYSGVLGLQETQYF TGTGCCAGACCACGAGACAGGGCCGACTACTCAGGTGTTTTGGGCCTACAAGAGACCCAGTACTTC
TRBJ2-7 TRBV5-1 . . CASSVGGTGSYEQYF TGCGCCAGCAGCGTTGGAGGGACCGGCTCCTACGAGCAGTACTTC
TRBJ2-7 TRBV5-1 once . CASSFFETGPYEQYF TGCGCCAGCAGCTTCTTCGAGACAGGTCCCTACGAGCAGTACTTC
TRBJ1-1 TRBV7-9 . . CASSWRNTEAFF TGTGCCAGCAGCTGGAGGAACACTGAAGCTTTCTTT
TRBJ1-2 TRBV11-3 . TRBD1 CASSIGQGAFGYTF TGTGCCAGCAGCATCGGACAGGGGGCTTTTGGCTACACCTTC
TRBJ1-1 TRBV9 . . CASSPLGGSSTEAFF TGTGCCAGCAGCCCCTTAGGCGGAAGTAGCACTGAAGCTTTCTTT
TRBJ1-4 TRBV25-1 . . CARWIGQTIATNEKLFF TGTGCCAGATGGATCGGACAGACGATTGCAACTAATGAAAAACTGTTTTTT
TRBJ2-2 TRBV19 . TRBD1 CASIPFQGANTGELFF TGTGCCAGTATCCCTTTTCAGGGGGCTAACACCGGGGAGCTGTTTTTT
TRBJ2-7 TRBV2 once TRBD1 CASSGTGTYNYEQYF TGTGCCAGCAGTGGGACAGGAACCTATAACTACGAGCAGTACTTC
TRBJ2-7 TRBV28 once TRBD1 CASSFGDRGGYEQYF TGTGCCAGCAGTTTTGGGGACAGGGGGGGGTACGAGCAGTACTTC
TRBJ1-4 TRBV11-3 . . CASSRRNRAELTNEKLFF TGTGCCAGCAGCCGGCGGAACAGGGCAGAACTGACTAATGAAAAACTGTTTTTT
TRBJ2-2 TRBV7-2 once . CASSPIGAAGELFF TGTGCCAGCAGCCCCATTGGGGCCGCCGGGGAGCTGTTTTTT
TRBJ2-3 TRBV9 . TRBD2 CASSVRGGTDTQYF TGTGCCAGCAGCGTACGGGGGGGCACAGATACGCAGTATTTT
TRBJ1-2 TRBV14 . . CASAGNFERGYTF TGTGCCAGCGCTGGGAACTTCGAGCGGGGCTACACCTTC
TRBJ1-5 TRBV11-3 . . CASNYYSNQPQHF TGTGCCAGCAACTATTATAGCAATCAGCCCCAGCATTTT
TRBJ2-7 TRBV28 . TRBD1 CASSSGQNYEQYF TGTGCCAGCAGTTCGGGACAGAACTACGAGCAGTACTTC
TRBJ1-1 TRBV5-1 . TRBD1 CASSLLGQPNTEAFF TGCGCCAGCAGCTTATTGGGACAGCCGAACACTGAAGCTTTCTTT
TRBJ2-2 TRBV7-6 . . CASSPGQYNRELFF TGTGCCAGCAGCCCGGGACAATACAACCGGGAGCTGTTTTTT
TRBJ2-5 TRBV7-2 . TRBD2 CASSLLTSGGWETQYF TGTGCCAGCAGCTTATTGACTAGCGGAGGGTGGGAGACCCAGTACTTC